The T cell receptor (beta chain) described here comes from a study of blood T cell repertoires in COVID-19. CDR3 length: 13 residues. Trimming took off 5 bases at V and 3 bases at J, with 11 bases between the two ends. The V gene's germline CDR1 is MNHEY and CDR2 SMNVEV (reference sequence). In the original processing: Nucleated cell counts were estimated from reference gene primer amplification. Assay used: immunoSEQ multiplex PCR; TCRdb lists only in-frame clones, some missing. That table gives V, J and clone size, and the DNA gave D and trimming. The sample has under 500,000 clones, roughly nine tenths seen once.

This TCR was recovered from a woman between 18 and 29 years old with acute COVID-19. Sequencing input: PBMCs or T cells enriched from blood (not recorded which). The genes are TRBV27 and TRBJ2-7, with D unresolved. The CDR3 DNA reads TGTGCCAGCAGTCGCCCCCCGGGCTACGAGCAGTACTTC. Translated: CASSRPPGYEQYF.